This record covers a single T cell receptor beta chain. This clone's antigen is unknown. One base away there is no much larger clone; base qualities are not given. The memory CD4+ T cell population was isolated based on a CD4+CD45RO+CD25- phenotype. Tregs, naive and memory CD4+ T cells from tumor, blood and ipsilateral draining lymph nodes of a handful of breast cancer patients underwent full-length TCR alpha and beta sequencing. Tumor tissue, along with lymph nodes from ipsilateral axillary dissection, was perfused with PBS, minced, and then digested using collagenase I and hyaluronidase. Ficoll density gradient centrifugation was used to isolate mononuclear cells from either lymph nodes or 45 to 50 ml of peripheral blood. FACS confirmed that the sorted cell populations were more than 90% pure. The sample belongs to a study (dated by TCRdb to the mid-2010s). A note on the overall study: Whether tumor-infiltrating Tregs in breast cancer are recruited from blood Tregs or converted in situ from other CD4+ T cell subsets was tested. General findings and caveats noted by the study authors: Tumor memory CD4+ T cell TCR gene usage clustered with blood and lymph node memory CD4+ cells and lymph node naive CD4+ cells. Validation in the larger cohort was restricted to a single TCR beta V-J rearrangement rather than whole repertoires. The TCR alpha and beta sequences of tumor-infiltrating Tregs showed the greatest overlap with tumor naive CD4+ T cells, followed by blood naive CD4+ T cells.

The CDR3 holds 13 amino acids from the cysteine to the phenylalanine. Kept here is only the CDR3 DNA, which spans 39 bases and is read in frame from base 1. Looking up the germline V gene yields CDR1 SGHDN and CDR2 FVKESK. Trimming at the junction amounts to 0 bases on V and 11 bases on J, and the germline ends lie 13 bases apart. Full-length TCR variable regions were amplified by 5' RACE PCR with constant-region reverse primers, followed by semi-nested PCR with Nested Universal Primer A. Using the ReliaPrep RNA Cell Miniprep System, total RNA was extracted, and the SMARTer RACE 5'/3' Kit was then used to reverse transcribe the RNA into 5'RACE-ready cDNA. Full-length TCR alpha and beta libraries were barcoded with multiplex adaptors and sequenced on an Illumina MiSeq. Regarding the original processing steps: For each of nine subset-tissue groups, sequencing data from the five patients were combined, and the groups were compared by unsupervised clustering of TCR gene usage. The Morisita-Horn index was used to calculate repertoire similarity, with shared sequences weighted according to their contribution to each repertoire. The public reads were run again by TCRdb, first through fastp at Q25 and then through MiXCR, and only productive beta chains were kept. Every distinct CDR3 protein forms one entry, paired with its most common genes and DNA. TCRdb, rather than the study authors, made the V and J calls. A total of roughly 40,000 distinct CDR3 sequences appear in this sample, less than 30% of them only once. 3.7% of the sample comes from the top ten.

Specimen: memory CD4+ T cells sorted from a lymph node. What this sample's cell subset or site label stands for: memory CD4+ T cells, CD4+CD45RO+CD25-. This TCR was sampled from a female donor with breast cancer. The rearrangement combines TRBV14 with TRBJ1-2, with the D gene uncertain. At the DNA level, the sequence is TGTGCCAGCAGCCAAGAACCCAGTCTTTTATACACCTTC. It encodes CASSQEPSLLYTF.